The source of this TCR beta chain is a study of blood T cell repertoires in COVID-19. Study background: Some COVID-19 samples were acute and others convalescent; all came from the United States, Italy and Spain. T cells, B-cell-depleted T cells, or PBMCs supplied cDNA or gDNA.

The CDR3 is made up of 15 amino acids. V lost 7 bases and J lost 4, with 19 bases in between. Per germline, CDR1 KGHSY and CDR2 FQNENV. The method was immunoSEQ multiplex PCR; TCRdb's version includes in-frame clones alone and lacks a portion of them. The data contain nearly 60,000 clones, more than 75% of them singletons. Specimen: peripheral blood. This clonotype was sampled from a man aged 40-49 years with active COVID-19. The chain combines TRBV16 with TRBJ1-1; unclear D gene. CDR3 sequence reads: CASNPVGGLGTEAFF. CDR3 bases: TGTGCCAGCAATCCCGTGGGAGGGTTAGGCACTGAAGCTTTCTTT.